These T cell receptor beta chains were read from a single sample in a study of blood T cells in healthy people across ages. TCRdb reprocessed the 5' RACE reads via MiXCR and lists one record per CDR3 protein. Of about 670,000 distinct CDR3 sequences in the sample, 40% to 45% were seen once. The sequenced sample was blood. These receptors originate from an elderly man in good health. Both conserved end residues are part of each CDR3. D genes are given only for firm matches. For some rows the clone size is stated as once, few or many, or as a class when expanded; others skip it.

J	D	size	V	CDR3	DNA
TRBJ2-2	TRBD2	few	TRBV7-9	CASSLGGLGDTGELFF	TGTGCCAGCAGCTTAGGAGGACTAGGGGACACCGGGGAGCTGTTTTTT
TRBJ2-5	.	many	TRBV3-1	CASSTGGQRETQYF	TGTGCCAGCAGCACTGGGGGCCAGAGAGAGACCCAGTACTTC
TRBJ2-7	TRBD1	.	TRBV6-1	CASIPLGTGTYEQYF	TGTGCCAGCATTCCTTTAGGGACAGGTACCTACGAGCAGTACTTC
TRBJ2-7	.	few	TRBV12-5	CASGTNYEQYF	TGTGCTAGTGGCACCAACTACGAGCAGTACTTC
TRBJ1-3	.	.	TRBV3-1	CASSLRASGDTIYF	TGTGCCAGCAGTCTTAGGGCCTCCGGGGACACCATATATTTT
TRBJ2-7	TRBD1	.	TRBV5-6	CASSLYGDRGTYEQYF	TGTGCCAGCAGCTTGTATGGCGACAGGGGCACCTACGAGCAGTACTTC
TRBJ1-2	TRBD1	few	TRBV20-1	CSARSAAQGWGNYGYTF	TGCAGTGCTCGTTCCGCAGCACAGGGGTGGGGTAACTATGGCTACACCTTC
TRBJ2-3	.	.	TRBV20-1	CSATGTATDTQYF	TGCAGTGCGACCGGGACCGCCACAGATACGCAGTATTTT
TRBJ2-7	.	.	TRBV7-9	CASSPVLYNEQYF	TGTGCCAGCAGTCCAGTCCTCTACAATGAGCAGTACTTC
TRBJ2-1	.	few	TRBV7-9	CASSEWDGVPHGQFF	TGTGCCAGCAGTGAATGGGACGGAGTCCCCCATGGGCAGTTCTTC
TRBJ2-5	.	.	TRBV11-2	CASSLGTGSGGETQYF	TGTGCCAGCAGCTTAGGGACAGGCAGCGGGGGAGAGACCCAGTACTTC
TRBJ2-5	.	.	TRBV6-1	CASSEGWGAKTQYF	TGTGCCAGCAGTGAGGGTTGGGGGGCGAAGACCCAGTACTTC
TRBJ2-4	TRBD2	.	TRBV7-6	CASSLGPTSGGQGEQYF	TGTGCCAGCAGCTTAGGACCGACTAGCGGGGGCCAGGGGGAGCAGTACTTC
TRBJ2-7	.	few	TRBV6-5	CASRRGENYEQYF	TGTGCCAGCAGAAGAGGGGAAAACTACGAGCAGTACTTC
TRBJ2-3	TRBD1	.	TRBV7-7	CASSPGGQGRDTQYF	TGTGCCAGCAGCCCAGGCGGACAGGGCAGAGATACGCAGTATTTT
TRBJ2-3	.	many	TRBV6-2/TRBV6-3	CASSYAGPTQYF	TGTGCCAGCAGTTACGCGGGTCCGACGCAGTATTTT
TRBJ2-3	TRBD2	few	TRBV20-1	CSASIAGGGNTQYF	TGCAGTGCTAGCATTGCGGGAGGCGGGAATACGCAGTATTTT
TRBJ2-7	TRBD2	many	TRBV7-9	CASSANGTSGRPYF	TGTGCCAGCAGCGCTAACGGGACTAGCGGGAGACCGTACTTC
TRBJ1-4	.	.	TRBV7-9	CASNPAGLNEKLFF	TGTGCCAGTAACCCGGCAGGGCTTAATGAAAAACTGTTTTTT
TRBJ1-2	TRBD1	many	TRBV10-3	CAISSPGTGSYGYTF	TGTGCCATCAGCAGTCCCGGGACAGGATCCTATGGCTACACCTTC
TRBJ2-6	.	few	TRBV11-3	CASSSRPSGANVLTF	TGTGCCAGCAGCTCACGCCCCTCTGGGGCCAACGTCCTGACTTTC
TRBJ2-7	.	.	TRBV7-2	CASSADRNCEQYF	TGTGCCAGCAGCGCTGACAGGAACTGCGAGCAGTACTTC
TRBJ2-1	TRBD1	.	TRBV6-2/TRBV6-3	CASSSRGQTYNEQFF	TGTGCCAGCAGTTCAAGGGGACAGACGTACAATGAGCAGTTCTTC
TRBJ1-2	TRBD1	.	TRBV28	CASRRTGTRGGYTF	TGTGCCAGCAGGAGGACAGGGACCAGGGGTGGCTACACCTTC
TRBJ2-7	TRBD1	many	TRBV20-1	CSATRQGSYEQYF	TGCAGTGCCACTAGACAGGGTTCCTACGAGCAGTACTTC
TRBJ2-5	.	few	TRBV6-2/TRBV6-3	CASMTHIPEETQYF	TGTGCCAGCATGACACACATCCCCGAAGAGACCCAGTACTTC
TRBJ2-3	.	few	TRBV6-2/TRBV6-3	CASSYSAARITDTQYF	TGTGCCAGCAGTTACTCAGCGGCGAGGATTACAGATACGCAGTATTTT
TRBJ2-1	TRBD2	.	TRBV7-2	CASSPEPSGRFHEQFF	TGTGCCAGCAGCCCAGAGCCTAGCGGGAGATTCCATGAGCAGTTCTTC
TRBJ1-2	.	.	TRBV30	CGTGQSLYGYTF	TGCGGCACGGGACAAAGCCTTTATGGCTACACCTTC
TRBJ2-7	TRBD1	.	TRBV27	CASSPGQVVYEQYF	TGTGCCAGCAGCCCGGGACAGGTAGTCTACGAGCAGTACTTC
TRBJ2-2	.	few	TRBV5-5	CASSQWETGELFF	TGTGCCAGCAGCCAGTGGGAGACCGGGGAGCTGTTTTTT